Included here is one T cell receptor beta chain sequence, with context. This sample is part of a study of identical twins. Carrying unique molecular identifiers, the cDNA also gained a universal primer site through template switching. In TCRdb, the 5' RACE reads were re-called with MiXCR into one record per CDR3 protein. The sample shows 1.5 million to 2 million distinct CDR3 sequences, less than 35% of them seen only once. The CDR3 is made up of 14 amino acids. Deletions cut 1 base from V and 4 bases from J, with 10 bases between. Per the germline V gene, CDR1 is DFQATT and CDR2 is SNEGSKA (reference sequence).

The V gene is TRBV20-1, the J gene TRBJ2-2, with a weak D call TRBD2 (5 bases). The sample consisted of cord blood. This receptor was identified in a newborn girl in good health. The CDR3 spells CSARGARGTGELFF. Here the CDR3 DNA reads TGCAGTGCTAGAGGGGCCCGGGGCACCGGGGAGCTGTTTTTT.